The 21 T cell receptor beta chains presented below share a single source sample, sequenced in a study of OX40 agonist ivuxolimab in advanced cancers. Produced via immunoSEQ multiplex PCR; TCRdb's table is partial and in-frame only. The repertoire consists of roughly 110,000 clones, with approximately 90% occurring once and the leading ten covering approximately 0.52%. Sequences were derived from CD4+ or CD8+ T cells sorted from blood, sampled in a trial of the OX40 agonist ivuxolimab. These receptors were obtained from an adult with an advanced solid tumor such as melanoma, head and neck, liver or kidney cancer.

The chain is built from TRBV7-2 and TRBJ1-1, with D uncertain. V was cut by 0 bases and J by 0 bases, with 5 bases left in between. Germline lookup yields CDR1 SGHTA and CDR2 FQGNSA. CDR3 length: 14 amino acids. In DNA, the CDR3 is TGTGCCAGCAGCTTAGCGGGCGTGAACACTGAAGCTTTCTTT. This codes for CASSLAGVNTEAFF.

The chain employs TRBV14 and TRBJ1-2; D remains unclear. The germline V gene has CDR1 SGHDN and CDR2 FVKESK. The germline V and J ends were trimmed by 1 base and 2 bases, with 8 bases remaining between them. CDR3 size: 14 residues. CDR3 nucleotides: TGTGCCAGCAGCCAAGTCGGCAAGAACTATGGCTACACCTTC. Protein product: CASSQVGKNYGYTF.

The chain couples TRBV28 to TRBJ2-3; 10 bases align to TRBD1. CDR1 and CDR2 from the germline V gene are MDHEN and SYDVKM. This CDR3 contains 14 residues. The junction had 2 bases not matched to a gene; V was cut back by 5 bases and J by 3 bases. The CDR3 coding sequence is TGTGCCAGCAGTGGGGACAGGGGAACAGATACGCAGTATTTT. Residues: CASSGDRGTDTQYF.

The gene calls are TRBV7-9 and TRBJ1-1; no reliable D call. Trimming left V 0 bases short and J 3 bases short, with 8 bases between. The CDR3 runs 14 residues. The germline CDR1 and CDR2 sequences are SEHNR and FQNEAQ (reference sequence). The CDR3 loop is CASSLASAYTEAFF. CDR3 bases: TGTGCCAGCAGCTTAGCCAGCGCCTACACTGAAGCTTTCTTT.

V usage is TRBV7-2 and J usage is TRBJ1-6; tentative D call: TRBD1 (6 bases). CDR3 length: 18 residues. CDR1 is SGHTA and CDR2 is FQGNSA in the germline V gene. V shed 3 bases and J shed 5 bases, with 20 bases lying between them. The CDR3 sequence: CASSFNYGRQVHNSPLHF. The CDR3 DNA follows: TGTGCCAGCAGCTTTAACTATGGCCGACAGGTTCATAATTCACCCCTCCACTTT.

The rearrangement uses TRBV19 and TRBJ2-1; TRBD1 matches at 7 bases. This CDR3 has 15 residues. V shed 5 bases and J 3 bases; nucleotides not matched to a gene: 7. Per the germline V gene, CDR1 is LNHDA and CDR2 is SQIVND (reference sequence). CDR3 amino acids: CASSSGTANYNEQFF. The CDR3 bases are TGTGCCAGTAGTTCCGGGACAGCTAACTACAATGAGCAGTTCTTC.

This clone has only one observation. This sequence joins TRBV11-2 and TRBJ2-5, with 8 bases that match TRBD2. Looked up from germline, CDR1 is SGHAT and CDR2 is FQNNGV. V was pared by 5 bases and J by 0 bases, with 8 bases of the junction left unmatched. The CDR3 totals 16 residues. The CDR3 sequence: CASSPLGGGYQETQYF. The DNA of the CDR3 is TGTGCCAGCAGCCCTCTGGGCGGGGGGTACCAAGAGACCCAGTACTTC.

The gene calls are TRBV23-1 and TRBJ2-5; 7 bases are shared with TRBD1. TRBV23-1 is reported as an ORF; its role is uncertain. The CDR3 consists of 15 residues. J was trimmed by 4 bases and V by 3 bases; bases with no gene match: 8. CDR3 DNA: TGCGCCAGCAGTCACCGACAGGGAGATGGAGAGACCCAGTACTTC. Translating gives CASSHRQGDGETQYF.

This chain uses TRBV5-4 with TRBJ2-7; 8 nucleotides align to TRBD1. J gave up 3 bases and V 4 bases, and 6 bases lay outside the gene matches. Germline CDR1 is SGHNT and CDR2 is YYREEE (reference sequence). The CDR3 contains 14 residues. CDR3: CASSAGQGGYEQYF. CDR3 bases: TGTGCCAGCAGCGCCGGACAGGGAGGCTACGAGCAGTACTTC.

Turning to this clone: The sample contains more than one DNA sequence encoding this CDR3. V usage is TRBV7-3 and J usage is TRBJ2-3; D not certain. CDR1 SGHTA and CDR2 FQGTGA come from the germline V gene. The CDR3 totals 14 residues. Trimming took 3 bases from V and 6 from J, leaving 13 bases between them. The CDR3 region has the DNA TGTGCCAGCAGCTTGGGTTTCGGTACCGATACGCAGTATTTT. It yields the protein CASSLGFGTDTQYF.

This chain joins TRBV6-1 and TRBJ2-2; weak D call: TRBD1 (5 bases). V was trimmed by 6 bases and J by 8 bases, leaving 10 bases between them. CDR1 and CDR2 (germline): MNHNS, SASEGT. This CDR3 spans 12 amino acids. The CDR3 bases are TGTGCCAGCAGCCCTCGGACAGGGGAGCTGTTTTTT. Amino acid sequence: CASSPRTGELFF.

This clone appeared once. V gene TRBV28 combines with J gene TRBJ1-4; weak D call: TRBD1 (5 bases). The CDR3 loop spans 13 amino acids. Trimming stripped 8 bases from V and 7 bases from J, with 14 bases between. Germline V CDR1 and CDR2: MDHEN, SYDVKM. CDR3 sequence reads: CASSGRQTEKLFF. The CDR3 nucleotides are TGTGCCAGCTCGGGACGGCAGACTGAAAAACTGTTTTTT.

The V and J genes are TRBV19 and TRBJ2-7; TRBD1 agrees at 9 bases. Germline V gene lookup returns CDR1 LNHDA and CDR2 SQIVND (reference sequence). The CDR3 runs to 14 residues. V lost 4 bases, J lost 3 bases, and 4 bases stayed unmatched. The CDR3 bases are TGTGCCAGTAGTAAGATGGGACAGGGCTACGAGCAGTACTTC. It encodes CASSKMGQGYEQYF.

The chain employs TRBV5-6 and TRBJ2-3; D is possibly TRBD1 or TRBD2 (6 bases each). This CDR3 is built from 12 residues. V was trimmed by 4 bases and J by 9 bases, leaving 12 bases between them. The germline gives CDR1 SGHDT, CDR2 YYEEEE. The CDR3 nucleotides read TGTGCCAGCAGCCTAGGGGGGCAGACGCAGTATTTT. Its protein is CASSLGGQTQYF.

This rearrangement joins TRBV7-2 to TRBJ2-1, with D perhaps matching TRBD1 (6 bases). The germline gives CDR1 SGHTA, CDR2 FQGNSA. V shed 5 bases and J shed 6 bases, with 11 bases lying between them. CDR3 length equals 13 residues. The CDR3 protein is CASSDRSGNEQFF. The CDR3 DNA reads TGTGCCAGCAGCGACAGGTCTGGCAATGAGCAGTTCTTC.

The chain links TRBV7-9 to TRBJ2-2; no clear D. Germline CDR1 is SEHNR and CDR2 is FQNEAQ (reference sequence). CDR3 length: 16 residues. V gave up 3 bases and J gave up 4 bases, with 15 bases separating them. The CDR3, as DNA: TGTGCCAGCAGCTTCGAATTGGGTTTGGGCACCGGGGAGCTGTTTTTT. Protein product: CASSFELGLGTGELFF.

The genes are TRBV11-2 and TRBJ2-5; TRBD1 matches 9 bases. Germline values: CDR1 SGHAT, CDR2 FQNNGV. J was trimmed by 6 bases and V by 0 bases; bases with no gene match: 5. The CDR3 has 15 amino acids. CDR3 nucleotide sequence: TGTGCCAGCAGCTTAGAAGCGGGACAGGGCCAGACCCAGTACTTC. It specifies CASSLEAGQGQTQYF.

V usage is TRBV18 and J usage is TRBJ2-3; maybe TRBD1 (6 bases). The CDR3 is 13 amino acids. Germline CDR1 KGHSH, CDR2 LQKENI. V was cut by 3 bases and J by 3 bases, with 7 bases left in between. CDR3 sequence reads: CASSPGATDTQYF. The DNA for the CDR3 is TGTGCCAGCTCACCGGGGGCGACAGATACGCAGTATTTT.

The gene calls are TRBV28 and TRBJ1-3; no clear D. CDR1 and CDR2 (germline): MDHEN, SYDVKM. CDR3 length: 12 residues. Trimming took 4 bases from V and 4 from J, leaving 5 bases between them. DNA for the CDR3: TGTGCCAGCAGTTGGAGGGGAAACACCATATATTTT. The encoded protein is CASSWRGNTIYF.

CDR3 loop: CARLTGTGIYEQYF. As DNA, the CDR3 is TGTGCCAGACTCACCGGGACAGGGATCTACGAGCAGTACTTC. V gene TRBV21-1 combines with J gene TRBJ2-7; no DNA check was done on the table's D call, TRBD1. TRBV21-1 is reported as a pseudogene. The CDR3 consists of 14 residues.

The chain employs TRBV28 and TRBJ1-2; D uncertain. CDR1 is MDHEN and CDR2 is SYDVKM in the germline V gene. Trimming took 4 bases from V and 8 from J, leaving 8 bases between them. The CDR3 runs to 11 residues. The CDR3 is CASSSVAGYTF. In DNA form, the CDR3 reads TGTGCCAGCAGTTCCGTCGCCGGCTACACCTTC.